These 12 T cell receptor beta chains share one sample of origin, sequenced in a study of PD-L1 blockade in urothelial cancer. Sequencing was performed with immunoSEQ multiplex PCR; in TCRdb, only in-frame clones are kept and a portion is missing. Of about 88,000 clones in the sample, approximately 90% were seen once. Specimen: PBMCs, collected around atezolizumab (anti-PD-L1) treatment. These receptor sequences come from a man aged 55-75 years with urothelial cancer.

CDR3 region: CAGSRAGVIENTEAFF. The CDR3 bases are TGTGCCGGGTCACGTGCAGGGGTCATCGAGAACACTGAAGCTTTCTTT. The J gene is TRBJ1-1, the V gene TRBV5-4; D is perhaps TRBD1 (6 bases). The CDR3 sequence is 16 residues long. Germline V gives CDR1 SGHNT, CDR2 YYREEE (reference sequence). The V and J ends lost 10 bases and 1 base respectively, with 23 bases between them.

V is TRBV10-1 and J is TRBJ2-4, with 8 nucleotides matching TRBD1. Germline V CDR1 and CDR2: WNHNN, SYGVQD (reference sequence). The CDR3 covers 16 residues. The ends lost 3 bases at V and 1 base at J; junction bases unmatched: 5. CDR3 DNA: TGCGCCAGCAGTGATTCCGGGACAGGTGCCAAAAACATTCAGTACTTC. Amino acids: CASSDSGTGAKNIQYF.

The chain employs TRBV4-3 and TRBJ2-3; 8 nucleotides agree with TRBD1. The V segment lost 5 bases and the J segment 4 bases; nucleotides outside the gene matches: 14. CDR3 length: 17 amino acids. Per the germline V gene, CDR1 is LGHNA and CDR2 is YSLEER. The CDR3 sequence: CASSKRAAGGNADTQYF. As DNA, the CDR3 is TGCGCCAGCAGCAAAAGGGCGGCAGGGGGCAATGCAGATACGCAGTATTTT.

V and J are TRBV21-1 and TRBJ1-2; the D segment call TRBD1 is taken from the table without a DNA check. TRBV21-1 is shown as a pseudogene. CDR3 length equals 18 residues. CDR3 nucleotide sequence: TGTGCCAGCAGCGCCTGCCTCGGGACAGACCGACCCCACTATGGCTACACCTTC. This translates into CASSACLGTDRPHYGYTF.

This sequence joins TRBV14 and TRBJ2-1, with TRBD1 as a possible D gene (6 bases). Per germline, CDR1 SGHDN and CDR2 FVKESK. Trimming stripped 5 bases from V and 4 bases from J, with 9 bases between. This CDR3 is built from 13 residues. The CDR3 sequence: CASSFDRYNEQFF. The CDR3 bases are TGTGCCAGCAGCTTCGACAGGTACAATGAGCAGTTCTTC. Variable domain in full (rest from reference TRBV14 and TRBJ2-1): EAGVTQFPSHSVIEKGQTVTLRCDPISGHDNLYWYRRVMGKEIKFLLHFVKESKQDESGMPNNRFLAERTGGTYSTLKVQPAELEDSGVYFCASSFDRYNEQFFGPGTRLTVL.

The chain has TRBV2 and TRBJ2-5, with D unresolved. Looked up from germline, CDR1 is SNHLY and CDR2 is FYNNEI. This CDR3 comprises 13 residues. Deletions cut 3 bases from V and 1 base from J, with 6 bases between. The CDR3 DNA follows: TGTGCCAGCAGTGATTCTTCCCAAGAGACCCAGTACTTC. Translated: CASSDSSQETQYF.

The V call is TRBV6-5, the J call TRBJ2-7; 9 nucleotides align to TRBD2. From germline, CDR1 is MNHEY and CDR2 SVGAGI. The CDR3 consists of 13 residues. The V and J ends lost 7 bases and 7 bases, in that order; junction bases with no gene match: 8. The CDR3 here is CASNLAGSGEQYF. The CDR3 bases are TGTGCCAGCAACCTAGCGGGGAGCGGAGAGCAGTACTTC.

Only one count was recorded for this clone. The chain carries TRBV5-1 and TRBJ2-7, with D maybe TRBD1 (6 bases). The ends were cut back, 5 bases at V and 4 bases at J, with 16 bases in the middle. The CDR3 has 14 residues. Germline V CDR1 and CDR2: SGHRS, YFSETQ. In DNA, the CDR3 is TGCGCCAGCAGGTTGAAGGACAGAGTTTACGAGCAGTACTTC. It codes for CASRLKDRVYEQYF.

V gene TRBV5-1 combines with J gene TRBJ1-4; D might be TRBD1 (6 bases). The V end was cut by 4 bases, the J end by 4 bases, with 14 bases between. Germline-derived CDR1 and CDR2 are SGHRS and YFSETQ. The CDR3 runs 15 residues. The CDR3: CASSVQQGVNEKLFF. The CDR3 DNA reads as TGCGCCAGCAGCGTTCAACAGGGAGTTAATGAAAAACTGTTTTTT.

The chain joins TRBV28 to TRBJ2-7; 8 bases agree with TRBD2. Germline V gene sequence: CDR1 MDHEN, CDR2 SYDVKM. Trimming cost V 5 bases and J 0 bases; bases outside gene matches: 6. The CDR3 is 15 residues long. CDR3 nucleotide sequence: TGTGCCAGCAGTCCACATAGCGGGAACTCCTACGAGCAGTACTTC. It translates to CASSPHSGNSYEQYF.

The V and J genes are TRBV28 and TRBJ1-3; D is ambiguous. The germline V gene encodes CDR1 MDHEN and CDR2 SYDVKM. Trimming took off 2 bases at V and 4 bases at J, with 9 bases between the two ends. CDR3 length: 14 amino acids. The CDR3 coding sequence is TGTGCCAGCAGTTTACCGGGTTCCGGAAACACCATATATTTT. As protein: CASSLPGSGNTIYF.

This chain connects TRBV4-3 to TRBJ2-3; 9 positions match TRBD2. The CDR3 is 17 residues long. CDR1 LGHNA and CDR2 YSLEER come from the germline V gene. After removal of 3 bases from V and 4 bases from J, the junction contained 11 bases not matched to a gene. The CDR3 bases are TGCGCCAGCAGCCAGGGGGTAGGCGGGGGGGCCCCAGATACGCAGTATTTT. It translates to CASSQGVGGGAPDTQYF.